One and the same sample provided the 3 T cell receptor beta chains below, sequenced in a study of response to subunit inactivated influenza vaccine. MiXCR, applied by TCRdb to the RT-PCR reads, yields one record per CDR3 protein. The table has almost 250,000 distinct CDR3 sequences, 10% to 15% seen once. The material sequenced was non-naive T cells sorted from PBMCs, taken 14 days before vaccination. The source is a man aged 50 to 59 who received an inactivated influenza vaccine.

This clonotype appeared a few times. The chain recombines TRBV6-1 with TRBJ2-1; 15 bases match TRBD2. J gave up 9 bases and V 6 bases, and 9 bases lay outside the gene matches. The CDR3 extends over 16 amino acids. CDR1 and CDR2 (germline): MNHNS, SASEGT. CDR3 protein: CASRRTSGRVEGEQFF. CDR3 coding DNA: TGTGCCAGCAGGAGGACTAGCGGGAGGGTAGAGGGTGAGCAGTTCTTC.

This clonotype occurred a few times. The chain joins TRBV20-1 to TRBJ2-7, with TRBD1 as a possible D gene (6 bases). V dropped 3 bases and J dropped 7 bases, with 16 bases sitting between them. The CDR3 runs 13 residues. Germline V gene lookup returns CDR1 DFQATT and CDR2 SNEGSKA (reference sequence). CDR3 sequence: CSASITGSGEQYF. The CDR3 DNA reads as TGCAGTGCTAGTATAACAGGGTCGGGTGAGCAGTACTTC.

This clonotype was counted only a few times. Here the CDR3 DNA reads TGCGCCAGCAGTTTTGGACTAGCGGGAACCTACGAGCAGTACTTC. Translated: CASSFGLAGTYEQYF. The V and J genes are TRBV5-1 and TRBJ2-7, with 12 positions matching TRBD2. Germline CDR1 and CDR2: SGHRS and YFSETQ. The ends lost 5 bases at V and 2 bases at J; junction bases unmatched: 5. The CDR3 totals 15 residues.